This T cell receptor (beta chain) derives from a study of blood T cell repertoires in COVID-19. For the study at large: T cells, B-cell-depleted T cells, or PBMCs provided the cDNA or gDNA that served as material.

Source study methods: Nucleated cell number was recorded as an estimate derived from reference gene primer amplification. Profiled with immunoSEQ multiplex PCR; TCRdb holds only in-frame clones, not every one. D and trimming were read from the DNA, whereas the V and J calls and clone size are those reported in that table. The repertoire holds some 450,000 clones, around 90% seen once, with 0.8% to 0.9% in the top ten. One Seattle source followed patients from active infection through their disease course. Trimming pared 7 bases from V and 2 bases from J, leaving 12 bases between. Germline lookup yields CDR1 SGHVS and CDR2 FQNEAQ. CDR3 length equals 14 residues. The count of this clone is one.

The TCR originated in a man between 18 and 35 years old with COVID-19, enrolled during active disease. Sample: peripheral blood. The chain couples TRBV7-8 to TRBJ1-5; the D gene is possibly TRBD1 (5 bases). CDR3 in amino acids: CASTPGLRNQPQHF. DNA of the CDR3: TGTGCCAGCACCCCAGGGTTACGCAATCAGCCCCAGCATTTT.